This T cell receptor beta chain was profiled in a study of blood T cell repertoires in COVID-19 (dated by TCRdb to about 2020). With regard to the full study: Samples from collaborators originated in the United States, Italy and Spain and spanned both the acute and convalescent phases of COVID-19. The prospective study material was composed of cDNA or gDNA derived from T cells, B-cell-depleted T cells, or PBMCs. Subjects who had been exposed to COVID-19, were actively infected with it, or had recovered from it provided the deeply sampled blood TCRbeta repertoires that made up the dataset. The repertoires were released in a freely available public database meant as a resource for research on the immune response to SARS-CoV-2. The samples were drawn from the first 160 participants of the ongoing ImmuneRACE study and from under 1,500 subjects provided by 6 global collaborators. The sample metadata nearly always contained a de-identified subject ID, COVID-19 status, age in years and sex. Where HLA class I and class II types were available, the types were taken from metadata supplied by the sample provider, not from assay-based typing.

This clone has ten or more counts. The specificity of this receptor is unknown. No base quality values were provided; no much bigger clone lies one nucleotide off. Whole blood was collected in K2EDTA tubes by collaborating institutions according to the institutions' own protocols. For TCRbeta analysis, collaborators shipped samples as frozen whole blood, isolated PBMCs, or DNA extracted from either of those sample types. The CDR3 has 16 amino acids, counting the end cysteine and phenylalanine. Solely the CDR3 DNA is kept, with 48 bases framed from the first base. For this chain, trimming is 5 bases at the V end and 8 bases at the J end, and the number of junction bases without a gene match is 14. From a lookup of the germline V gene, CDR1 and CDR2 are SGHTS and YDEGEE. General conclusions and limits of the study: Clinical and demographic metadata were provided uncurated, with the amount varying by source and participant.

TCRbeta CDR3 regions were amplified from genomic DNA using the immunoSEQ Assay, a bias-controlled multiplex PCR. The authors' analysis ran thus. The number of nucleated cells in each sample was estimated from the amplification of reference gene primers within the assay. Sequence reads were collapsed and filtered to measure the absolute abundance of every unique TCRbeta CDR3 rearrangement. For each sample, productive Simpson clonality was calculated as the square root of Simpson's diversity index over productive rearrangements. In TCRdb, the immuneACCESS table is reduced to in-frame sequences with V and J assigned. These tables do not hold every clone; where another copy was compared, an unresolved V gene accounts for under half, and the others remain unexplained. V and J calls and clone size are copied from that table; D and trimming were computed from the DNA. This sample is represented by about 230,000 clones; about 85% of them were singletons. The ten most abundant clones make up approximately 8% of the sample.

This sequence originates from a woman aged 80 or older with acute or convalescent COVID-19. Recombination joined TRBV5-8 with TRBJ2-1; the junction holds 9 bases that match TRBD2. Source material: peripheral blood. The DNA is as follows: TGTGCCAGCAGTAGCGGGGGCTTGAGTCAGGTTGATGAGCAGTTCTTC. The encoded protein is CASSSGGLSQVDEQFF.